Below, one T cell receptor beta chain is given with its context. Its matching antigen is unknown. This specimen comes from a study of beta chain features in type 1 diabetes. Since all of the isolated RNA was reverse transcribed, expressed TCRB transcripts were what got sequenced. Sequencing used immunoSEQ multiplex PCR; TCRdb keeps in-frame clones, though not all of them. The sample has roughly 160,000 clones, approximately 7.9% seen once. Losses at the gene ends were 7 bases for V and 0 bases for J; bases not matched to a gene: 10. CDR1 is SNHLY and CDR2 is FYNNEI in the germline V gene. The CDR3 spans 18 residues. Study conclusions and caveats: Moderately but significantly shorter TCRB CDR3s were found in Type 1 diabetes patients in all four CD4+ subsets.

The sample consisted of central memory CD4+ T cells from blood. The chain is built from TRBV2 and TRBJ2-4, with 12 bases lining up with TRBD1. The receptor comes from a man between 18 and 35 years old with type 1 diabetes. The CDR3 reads CASIARDRGQGAKNIQYF. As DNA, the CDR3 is TGTGCCAGCATCGCGCGGGACAGGGGGCAAGGAGCCAAAAACATTCAGTACTTC.